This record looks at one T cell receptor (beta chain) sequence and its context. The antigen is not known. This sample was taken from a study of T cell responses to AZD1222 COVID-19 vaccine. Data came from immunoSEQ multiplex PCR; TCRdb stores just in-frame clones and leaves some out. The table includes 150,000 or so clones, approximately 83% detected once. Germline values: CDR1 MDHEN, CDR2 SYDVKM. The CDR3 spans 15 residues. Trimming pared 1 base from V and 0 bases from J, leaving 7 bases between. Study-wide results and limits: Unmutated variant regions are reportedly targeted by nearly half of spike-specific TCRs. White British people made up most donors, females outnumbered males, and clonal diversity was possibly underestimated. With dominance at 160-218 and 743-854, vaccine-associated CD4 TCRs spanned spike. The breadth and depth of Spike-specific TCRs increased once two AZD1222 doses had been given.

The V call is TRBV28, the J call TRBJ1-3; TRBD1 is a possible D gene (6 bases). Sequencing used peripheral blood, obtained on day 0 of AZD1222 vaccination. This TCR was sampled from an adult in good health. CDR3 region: CASSLLGASGNTIYF. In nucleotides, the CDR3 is TGTGCCAGCAGTTTATTGGGGGCCTCTGGAAACACCATATATTTT.